A selection of T cell receptor beta chains follows, all from one sample in a study of vaccination and CD4 T cells after COVID-19. TCRdb analysed the PCR reads with MiXCR anew, one entry per CDR3 protein. In the table there are roughly 15,000 distinct CDR3 sequences, roughly half of which are singletons. No antigen is known for these receptors. The source material was CD4+ T cells from blood, cultured in vitro. The receptors shown here come from a human donor who had recovered from COVID-19. Both conserved end residues are part of each CDR3. The D gene is left open where the match is weak. Clone size is stated in some rows and not others, as once, few, many or a class when expanded.

V gene: TRBV7-2; clone size: few; CDR3 length: 17; D gene: NA; J gene: TRBJ2-5; CDR3 protein: CASSLFPRVTPVGTQYF; CDR3 DNA: TGTGCCAGCAGCTTATTCCCTCGGGTCACGCCCGTGGGGACCCAGTACTTC
V gene: TRBV20-1; clone size: NA; CDR3 length: 16; D gene: NA; J gene: TRBJ2-2; CDR3 protein: CSASGSSSLNTGELFF; CDR3 DNA: TGCAGTGCTAGTGGGTCTTCGAGTTTGAACACCGGGGAGCTGTTTTTT
V gene: TRBV14; clone size: NA; CDR3 length: 13; D gene: NA; J gene: TRBJ1-2; CDR3 protein: CASSRIGVYGYTF; CDR3 DNA: TGTGCCAGCAGCCGTATCGGAGTCTATGGCTACACCTTC
V gene: TRBV5-4; clone size: NA; CDR3 length: 12; D gene: NA; J gene: TRBJ2-5; CDR3 protein: CASSLRWETQYF; CDR3 DNA: TGTGCCAGCAGCTTGAGATGGGAGACCCAGTACTTC
V gene: TRBV7-9; clone size: NA; CDR3 length: 12; D gene: TRBD1; J gene: TRBJ1-1; CDR3 protein: CASSSNNRGAFF; CDR3 DNA: TGTGCCAGCAGCTCCAACAACAGGGGTGCTTTCTTT
V gene: TRBV6-5; clone size: few; CDR3 length: 15; D gene: TRBD2; J gene: TRBJ2-7; CDR3 protein: CASSYRGLGTYEQYF; CDR3 DNA: TGTGCCAGCAGTTACCGAGGACTAGGGACCTACGAGCAGTACTTC
V gene: TRBV12-3/TRBV12-4; clone size: NA; CDR3 length: 13; D gene: NA; J gene: TRBJ2-5; CDR3 protein: CASSKILGETQYF; CDR3 DNA: TGTGCCAGCAGCAAAATTCTGGGGGAGACCCAGTACTTC
V gene: TRBV7-9; clone size: few; CDR3 length: 14; D gene: NA; J gene: TRBJ1-2; CDR3 protein: CASSLQGFGDGYTF; CDR3 DNA: TGTGCCAGCAGCTTACAAGGATTTGGAGATGGCTACACCTTC
V gene: TRBV10-1; clone size: NA; CDR3 length: 14; D gene: NA; J gene: TRBJ2-7; CDR3 protein: CASSRSSLFYEQYF; CDR3 DNA: TGCGCCAGCAGCCGCAGTTCCCTCTTCTACGAGCAGTACTTC
V gene: TRBV18; clone size: NA; CDR3 length: 15; D gene: NA; J gene: TRBJ2-3; CDR3 protein: CASSPGFEGTDTQYF; CDR3 DNA: TGTGCCAGCTCACCAGGGTTTGAGGGCACAGATACGCAGTATTTT
V gene: TRBV20-1; clone size: few; CDR3 length: 12; D gene: NA; J gene: TRBJ2-3; CDR3 protein: CSAPRTYDTQYF; CDR3 DNA: TGCAGTGCTCCCAGGACTTATGATACGCAGTATTTT
V gene: TRBV6-5; clone size: NA; CDR3 length: 15; D gene: NA; J gene: TRBJ1-1; CDR3 protein: CASSYGYGPITEAFF; CDR3 DNA: TGTGCCAGCAGTTACGGGTACGGACCGATCACTGAAGCTTTCTTT
V gene: TRBV28; clone size: NA; CDR3 length: 13; D gene: NA; J gene: TRBJ1-2; CDR3 protein: CASSFLRGDGYTF; CDR3 DNA: TGTGCCAGCAGTTTCCTCAGGGGTGATGGCTACACCTTC
V gene: TRBV4-2; clone size: few; CDR3 length: 13; D gene: NA; J gene: TRBJ1-5; CDR3 protein: CASSRLFDQPQHF; CDR3 DNA: TGTGCCAGCAGCCGACTATTCGATCAGCCCCAGCATTTT
V gene: TRBV10-3; clone size: few; CDR3 length: 13; D gene: NA; J gene: TRBJ1-2; CDR3 protein: CAIRDTDNYGYTF; CDR3 DNA: TGTGCCATCCGGGACACTGACAACTATGGCTACACCTTC
V gene: TRBV29-1; clone size: NA; CDR3 length: 12; D gene: NA; J gene: TRBJ1-5; CDR3 protein: CSVDNGDQPQHF; CDR3 DNA: TGCAGCGTTGATAATGGGGATCAGCCCCAGCATTTT
V gene: TRBV7-6; clone size: NA; CDR3 length: 12; D gene: NA; J gene: TRBJ2-5; CDR3 protein: CASSYIRETQYF; CDR3 DNA: TGTGCCAGCAGTTATATCAGAGAGACCCAGTACTTC
V gene: TRBV27; clone size: NA; CDR3 length: 16; D gene: TRBD2; J gene: TRBJ2-2; CDR3 protein: CASTTLGTSGAGELFF; CDR3 DNA: TGTGCCAGCACCACGCTCGGGACTAGCGGCGCCGGGGAGCTGTTTTTT
V gene: TRBV7-2; clone size: NA; CDR3 length: 11; D gene: NA; J gene: TRBJ2-5; CDR3 protein: CASSSFGTQYF; CDR3 DNA: TGTGCCAGCAGCTCATTTGGGACCCAGTACTTC
V gene: TRBV5-1; clone size: NA; CDR3 length: 15; D gene: NA; J gene: TRBJ2-5; CDR3 protein: CASSLKLQGRETQYF; CDR3 DNA: TGCGCCAGCAGCTTGAAATTGCAGGGCAGGGAGACCCAGTACTTC
V gene: TRBV2; clone size: NA; CDR3 length: 16; D gene: TRBD1; J gene: TRBJ1-2; CDR3 protein: CASSDRATGSIYGYTF; CDR3 DNA: TGTGCCAGCAGTGATCGTGCGACAGGGTCGATCTATGGCTACACCTTC
V gene: TRBV10-1; clone size: few; CDR3 length: 16; D gene: NA; J gene: TRBJ1-6; CDR3 protein: CASSSDTSSYNSPLHF; CDR3 DNA: TGCGCCAGCAGTTCGGACACGAGCTCCTATAATTCACCCCTCCACTTT
V gene: TRBV21-1; clone size: NA; CDR3 length: 18; D gene: NA; J gene: TRBJ1-3; CDR3 protein: CASSPRRQGALSGNTIYF; CDR3 DNA: TGTGCCAGCAGCCCCAGGAGGCAGGGGGCCCTCTCTGGAAACACCATATATTTT
V gene: TRBV20-1; clone size: NA; CDR3 length: 14; D gene: NA; J gene: TRBJ1-4; CDR3 protein: CSASRGPLGEKLFF; CDR3 DNA: TGCAGTGCTAGTCGGGGGCCCTTAGGGGAAAAACTGTTTTTT
V gene: TRBV5-8; clone size: NA; CDR3 length: 15; D gene: TRBD1; J gene: TRBJ2-1; CDR3 protein: CASSLVQGAPNEQFF; CDR3 DNA: TGTGCCAGCAGCTTGGTACAGGGGGCGCCCAATGAGCAGTTCTTC
V gene: TRBV11-3; clone size: NA; CDR3 length: 17; D gene: TRBD2; J gene: TRBJ2-1; CDR3 protein: CASSSGNSGISANEQFF; CDR3 DNA: TGTGCCAGCAGCTCCGGTAATAGCGGGATTTCCGCCAATGAGCAGTTCTTC
V gene: TRBV7-2; clone size: NA; CDR3 length: 15; D gene: NA; J gene: TRBJ1-6; CDR3 protein: CASSLAGTEDSPLHF; CDR3 DNA: TGTGCCAGCAGCTTAGCGGGGACGGAGGATTCACCCCTCCACTTT
V gene: TRBV20-1; clone size: NA; CDR3 length: 14; D gene: TRBD1; J gene: TRBJ2-7; CDR3 protein: CSATRQGAGYEQYF; CDR3 DNA: TGCAGTGCTACCCGACAGGGGGCCGGTTACGAGCAGTACTTC
V gene: TRBV6-5; clone size: NA; CDR3 length: 15; D gene: TRBD1; J gene: TRBJ1-2; CDR3 protein: CASSYSRTGFNGYTF; CDR3 DNA: TGTGCCAGCAGTTACTCAAGGACAGGGTTCAACGGCTACACCTTC
V gene: TRBV20-1; clone size: few; CDR3 length: 15; D gene: NA; J gene: TRBJ2-3; CDR3 protein: CSARDQRVLTDTQYF; CDR3 DNA: TGCAGTGCTAGAGATCAAAGGGTTTTGACAGATACGCAGTATTTT
V gene: TRBV20-1; clone size: NA; CDR3 length: 14; D gene: TRBD2; J gene: TRBJ2-1; CDR3 protein: CSARQRGGPGEQFF; CDR3 DNA: TGCAGTGCTAGACAGCGGGGGGGCCCAGGGGAGCAGTTCTTC
V gene: TRBV2; clone size: NA; CDR3 length: 15; D gene: NA; J gene: TRBJ1-6; CDR3 protein: CASSDRSSYNSPLHF; CDR3 DNA: TGTGCCAGCAGTGACCGGAGCTCCTATAATTCACCCCTCCACTTT
V gene: TRBV7-2; clone size: NA; CDR3 length: 13; D gene: TRBD2; J gene: TRBJ2-3; CDR3 protein: CASQREVADTQYF; CDR3 DNA: TGTGCCAGCCAGCGGGAAGTGGCAGATACGCAGTATTTT
V gene: TRBV27; clone size: NA; CDR3 length: 17; D gene: TRBD2; J gene: TRBJ2-1; CDR3 protein: CASSRLAGVGSYNEQFF; CDR3 DNA: TGTGCCAGCAGCCGACTAGCGGGAGTCGGGTCCTACAATGAGCAGTTCTTC
V gene: TRBV6-1; clone size: few; CDR3 length: 15; D gene: NA; J gene: TRBJ1-3; CDR3 protein: CASSEGPGSGNTIYF; CDR3 DNA: TGTGCCAGCAGTGAAGGTCCAGGGTCTGGAAACACCATATATTTT
V gene: TRBV2; clone size: NA; CDR3 length: 15; D gene: NA; J gene: TRBJ1-5; CDR3 protein: CASSEALPGYQPQHF; CDR3 DNA: TGTGCCAGCAGTGAAGCGCTTCCGGGGTATCAGCCCCAGCATTTT
V gene: TRBV7-2; clone size: NA; CDR3 length: 13; D gene: NA; J gene: TRBJ2-3; CDR3 protein: CASSLGLLDTQYF; CDR3 DNA: TGTGCCAGCAGCTTAGGACTACTAGATACGCAGTATTTT
V gene: TRBV6-2/TRBV6-3; clone size: NA; CDR3 length: 16; D gene: TRBD2; J gene: TRBJ2-5; CDR3 protein: CASSPGTSLTQETQYF; CDR3 DNA: TGTGCCAGCAGCCCCGGGACTAGCTTAACGCAAGAGACCCAGTACTTC
V gene: TRBV20-1; clone size: NA; CDR3 length: 14; D gene: TRBD2; J gene: TRBJ2-1; CDR3 protein: CSARQGLAGNEQFF; CDR3 DNA: TGCAGTGCTAGACAGGGACTAGCAGGCAATGAGCAGTTCTTC
V gene: TRBV2; clone size: NA; CDR3 length: 14; D gene: TRBD1; J gene: TRBJ2-7; CDR3 protein: CASSGWDSSYEQYF; CDR3 DNA: TGTGCCAGCAGTGGCTGGGACAGCTCCTACGAGCAGTACTTC
V gene: TRBV10-3; clone size: NA; CDR3 length: 16; D gene: NA; J gene: TRBJ2-1; CDR3 protein: CATSWVGGGAYNEQFF; CDR3 DNA: TGTGCCACGTCGTGGGTCGGGGGCGGCGCCTACAATGAGCAGTTCTTC
V gene: TRBV12-3/TRBV12-4; clone size: NA; CDR3 length: 16; D gene: TRBD1; J gene: TRBJ2-3; CDR3 protein: CASRRRDRVGADTQYF; CDR3 DNA: TGTGCCAGCAGGCGAAGAGACAGGGTTGGGGCAGATACGCAGTATTTT
V gene: TRBV4-1; clone size: NA; CDR3 length: 15; D gene: TRBD2; J gene: TRBJ2-7; CDR3 protein: CASRRLSSGTYEQYF; CDR3 DNA: TGCGCCAGCCGCCGGCTATCTAGCGGAACCTACGAGCAGTACTTC
V gene: TRBV5-4; clone size: NA; CDR3 length: 15; D gene: NA; J gene: TRBJ2-3; CDR3 protein: CASSLNRGQGDTQYF; CDR3 DNA: TGTGCCAGCAGCTTGAATCGGGGTCAGGGAGATACGCAGTATTTT
V gene: TRBV20-1; clone size: few; CDR3 length: 15; D gene: TRBD2; J gene: TRBJ2-1; CDR3 protein: CSAPSGGSPYNEQFF; CDR3 DNA: TGCAGTGCGCCCTCGGGCGGGAGCCCCTACAATGAGCAGTTCTTC
V gene: TRBV11-2; clone size: once; CDR3 length: 13; D gene: NA; J gene: TRBJ2-3; CDR3 protein: CASSYDSTDTQYF; CDR3 DNA: TGTGCCAGCAGCTACGACTCCACAGATACGCAGTATTTT
V gene: TRBV20-1; clone size: NA; CDR3 length: 13; D gene: NA; J gene: TRBJ1-2; CDR3 protein: CSARLNPNYGYTF; CDR3 DNA: TGCAGTGCTCGCCTGAATCCTAACTATGGCTACACCTTC
V gene: TRBV24-1; clone size: NA; CDR3 length: 16; D gene: TRBD1; J gene: TRBJ1-5; CDR3 protein: CATSDGDRPKDQPQHF; CDR3 DNA: TGTGCCACCAGTGATGGGGACAGGCCAAAGGATCAGCCCCAGCATTTT
V gene: TRBV7-9; clone size: NA; CDR3 length: 17; D gene: TRBD2; J gene: TRBJ2-1; CDR3 protein: CASSPRTSGHSYNEQFF; CDR3 DNA: TGTGCCAGCAGCCCCAGGACTAGCGGGCACTCCTACAATGAGCAGTTCTTC
V gene: TRBV5-1; clone size: NA; CDR3 length: 15; D gene: NA; J gene: TRBJ2-2; CDR3 protein: CASSLGPLGMGELFF; CDR3 DNA: TGCGCCAGCAGCTTGGGACCACTGGGGATGGGGGAGCTGTTTTTT
V gene: TRBV27; clone size: few; CDR3 length: 15; D gene: NA; J gene: TRBJ2-5; CDR3 protein: CASSPRLLGGETQYF; CDR3 DNA: TGTGCCAGCAGTCCCCGACTGTTAGGGGGAGAGACCCAGTACTTC
V gene: TRBV6-5; clone size: NA; CDR3 length: 17; D gene: NA; J gene: TRBJ1-1; CDR3 protein: CASSYFPLGRMNTEAFF; CDR3 DNA: TGTGCCAGCAGTTATTTCCCCCTTGGACGGATGAACACTGAAGCTTTCTTT
V gene: TRBV21-1; clone size: few; CDR3 length: 15; D gene: NA; J gene: TRBJ2-5; CDR3 protein: CASSLGAGKDESQYF; CDR3 DNA: TGTGCCAGCAGCCTCGGTGCGGGGAAGGATGAGTCCCAGTACTTC
V gene: TRBV27; clone size: once; CDR3 length: 14; D gene: NA; J gene: TRBJ2-7; CDR3 protein: CASSLKGGDYEQYF; CDR3 DNA: TGTGCCAGCAGTTTAAAGGGGGGTGATTACGAGCAGTACTTC